The 23 T cell receptor beta chains in this list originate from one sample, sequenced in a study of cytomegalovirus exposure and HLA in healthy donors (dated by TCRdb to 2017 to 2019). The receptor library was made with the immunoSEQ multiplex PCR assay. The multiplex PCR relied on a mix of 60 forward primers for TCR Vbeta segments and 13 reverse primers for TCR Jbeta segments. TCRdb carries this immuneACCESS record with in-frame sequences only. Its versions omit some clonotypes, under half of them owing to an unresolved V gene in the studies checked, with the rest unexplained. Present in this sample are 200,000 to 250,000 clones, about 85% of which were seen just once. Roughly 1.3% of the sample goes to the ten largest clones. Specimen: PBMCs. These receptors were collected from a human donor in good health.

The chain joins TRBV5-1 to TRBJ2-5; D is perhaps TRBD2 (6 bases). CDR1 SGHRS and CDR2 YFSETQ come from the germline V gene. Trimming removed 4 bases at V and 3 bases at J, with 28 bases between. The CDR3 totals 19 residues. CDR3 sequence reads: CASSGPGLRLGGVKETQYF. The CDR3 DNA reads TGCGCCAGCAGCGGGCCGGGACTCAGGTTAGGCGGGGTTAAAGAGACCCAGTACTTC.

The chain links TRBV18 to TRBJ2-2; D is unclear. The CDR3 has 15 residues. The germline V and J ends were trimmed by 2 bases and 4 bases, with 11 bases remaining between them. The germline V gene encodes CDR1 KGHSH and CDR2 LQKENI. Written as DNA, the CDR3 is TGTGCCAGCTCACCATCGCGGAGCAGCACCGGGGAGCTGTTTTTT. This codes for CASSPSRSSTGELFF.

The rearrangement joins TRBV27 to TRBJ1-1; 9 positions agree with TRBD1. V shed 5 bases and J 5 bases; nucleotides not matched to a gene: 12. Germline values: CDR1 MNHEY, CDR2 SMNVEV (reference sequence). This CDR3 region has 16 residues. The DNA for the CDR3 is TGTGCCAGCAGTCGGCCGGGACAGGGAAGGTGGACTGAAGCTTTCTTT. It translates to CASSRPGQGRWTEAFF.

This chain joins TRBV5-1 and TRBJ1-4, with D possibly being TRBD1 (5 bases). The germline V gene encodes CDR1 SGHRS and CDR2 YFSETQ. Deletions cut 0 bases from V and 8 bases from J, with 14 bases between. The CDR3 loop spans 15 amino acids. CDR3 DNA sequence: TGCGCCAGCAGCTTGGCTTCCAGGACAATCGAAAAACTGTTTTTT. Protein product: CASSLASRTIEKLFF.

The chain links TRBV5-4 to TRBJ2-1; tentative D call: TRBD2 (6 bases). This CDR3 is 15 amino acids long. From germline, CDR1 is SGHNT and CDR2 YYREEE (reference sequence). The V end lost 0 bases, the J end lost 6 bases, and 13 bases lay between the germline ends. CDR3 protein: CASSLGGALGNEQFF. The DNA for the CDR3 is TGTGCCAGCAGCTTGGGCGGGGCCTTGGGCAATGAGCAGTTCTTC.

The DNA of the CDR3 is TGCGCCAGCAGCCAAGATACCCGGACAGGGTCCGACGAGCAGTACTTC. Translated, it gives CASSQDTRTGSDEQYF. The chain recombines TRBV4-1 with TRBJ2-7; 8 bases fit TRBD1. The V and J ends lost 0 bases and 5 bases, in that order; junction bases with no gene match: 9. Germline V gene sequence: CDR1 MGHRA, CDR2 YSYEKL. CDR3 length: 16 amino acids.

J is TRBJ2-1 and V is TRBV7-2; D remains ambiguous. CDR3 length equals 14 residues. The germline gives CDR1 SGHTA, CDR2 FQGNSA. The V end was cut by 2 bases, the J end by 1 base, with 6 bases between. CDR3 coding DNA: TGTGCCAGCAGCTTAAGCTATTCCTACAATGAGCAGTTCTTC. Amino acid sequence: CASSLSYSYNEQFF.

The CDR3 DNA follows: TGCAGCGTTGGCCAATCGACGGCGGGAACAGATACGCAGTATTTT. The encoded protein is CSVGQSTAGTDTQYF. The chain employs TRBV29-1 and TRBJ2-3, with D tentatively TRBD2 (6 bases). This CDR3 contains 15 residues. CDR1 and CDR2 from the germline V gene are SQVTM and ANQGSEA. Trimming removed 4 bases at V and 3 bases at J, with 17 bases between.

The chain carries TRBV5-4 and TRBJ2-7, with 9 bases identical to TRBD1. The CDR3 has 15 residues. Germline CDR1 and CDR2: SGHNT and YYREEE (reference sequence). V lost 2 bases and J lost 7; bases outside the gene matches: 10. The CDR3 reads CASSFDRGGSREQYF. CDR3 bases: TGTGCCAGCAGCTTCGACAGGGGGGGCTCGCGGGAGCAGTACTTC.

This clone was seen a single time. The rearrangement uses TRBV15 and TRBJ2-7; D unresolved. This CDR3 comprises 12 residues. Germline V CDR1 and CDR2: LNHNV, YYDKDF (reference sequence). Trimming stripped 0 bases from V and 6 bases from J, with 6 bases between. CDR3 protein: CATSRDNTEQYF. The CDR3 DNA is TGTGCCACCAGCAGAGATAACACCGAGCAGTACTTC.

V and J are TRBV19 and TRBJ2-5; 8 positions agree with TRBD1. This CDR3 comprises 14 residues. V was pared by 5 bases and J by 5 bases, with 7 bases of the junction left unmatched. In germline, CDR1 is LNHDA, CDR2 SQIVND (reference sequence). CDR3 DNA sequence: TGTGCCAGTAGTCCCCGGACAGGGCTGGAGACCCAGTACTTC. Protein product: CASSPRTGLETQYF.

V is TRBV6-5 and J is TRBJ2-7, with D perhaps matching TRBD1 (6 bases). V lost 2 bases and J lost 0, with 11 bases in between. The CDR3 runs to 15 residues. In germline, CDR1 is MNHEY, CDR2 SVGAGI. The CDR3 nucleotides are TGTGCCAGCAGTTACCTGGGACATAGCTCCTACGAGCAGTACTTC. Translating it yields CASSYLGHSSYEQYF.

This sequence joins TRBV7-2 and TRBJ2-3; 11 nucleotides align to TRBD2. Germline V gives CDR1 SGHTA, CDR2 FQGNSA. The V segment lost 5 bases and the J segment 4 bases; nucleotides outside the gene matches: 8. The CDR3 totals 16 residues. CDR3 residues: CASSVGLAGSSDTQYF. The CDR3 DNA reads as TGTGCCAGCAGCGTAGGACTAGCGGGCAGCTCAGATACGCAGTATTTT.

As concerns this clone: The sample has other DNA sequences that encode this CDR3 too. V gene TRBV4-2 combines with J gene TRBJ2-3, with 11 bases identical to TRBD2. V shed 4 bases and J 6 bases; nucleotides not matched to a gene: 12. The CDR3 contains 17 residues. CDR1 is LGHNA and CDR2 is YNFKEQ in the germline V gene. Here the CDR3 reads CASSLTGLAEPFDTQYF. DNA of the CDR3: TGTGCCAGCAGCCTTACGGGACTAGCGGAGCCTTTTGATACGCAGTATTTT.

The gene calls are TRBV12-5 and TRBJ2-7, with 7 bases aligning to TRBD2. Germline CDR1 LGHNT, CDR2 FRNRAP. The CDR3 length is 12 residues. The junction had 5 bases not matched to a gene; V was cut back by 6 bases and J by 6 bases. The CDR3 loop reads CASGSTSTEQYF. The CDR3 DNA reads as TGTGCTAGTGGCTCGACTAGCACCGAGCAGTACTTC.

The chain employs TRBV6-6 and TRBJ2-3, with 11 bases matching TRBD2. V shed 10 bases and J 5 bases; nucleotides not matched to a gene: 11. Germline CDR1 and CDR2: MNHNY and SVGAGI (reference sequence). This CDR3 contains 15 residues. The CDR3 DNA is TGTGCCATCAAACCGGGACTAGCGGTAATAGATACGCAGTATTTT. It yields the protein CAIKPGLAVIDTQYF.

This sequence joins TRBV28 and TRBJ2-7; possible D gene TRBD1, 6 bases. CDR3 size: 14 residues. Trimming pared 8 bases from V and 6 bases from J, leaving 20 bases between. Germline V gene data show CDR1 as MDHEN and CDR2 as SYDVKM. In DNA form, the CDR3 reads TGTGCCAGCGGCCCGACAGGCCCGACTATCGAGCAGTACTTC. Translated: CASGPTGPTIEQYF.

The chain has TRBV6-1 and TRBJ1-2; 10 bases line up with TRBD1. CDR3 length equals 15 residues. Germline V CDR1 and CDR2: MNHNS, SASEGT. Trimming at V came to 3 bases and at J to 4 bases, leaving 5 bases not matched to a gene. This chain's CDR3 is CASSESGTGAYGYTF. Written as DNA, the CDR3 is TGTGCCAGCAGTGAGTCCGGGACAGGGGCCTATGGCTACACCTTC.

The chain joins TRBV7-9 to TRBJ2-5, with TRBD1 identical over 9 bases. CDR1 is SEHNR, CDR2 FQNEAQ, per germline (reference sequence). The CDR3 extends over 15 amino acids. V lost 5 bases to trimming and J lost 2 bases; unmatched junction nucleotides: 6. The CDR3 coding sequence is TGTGCCAGCAGCCCGGGACAGGGATCACAAGAGACCCAGTACTTC. Residues: CASSPGQGSQETQYF.

This clone has a handful of counts. One end of the junction fails to match germline, which may point to a read error. The gene calls are TRBV7-7 and TRBJ2-3, with D perhaps matching TRBD1 (6 bases). CDR1 and CDR2 (germline): SSHAT, FNYEAQ (reference sequence). This CDR3 is built from 16 residues. In DNA form, the CDR3 reads TGTGCTAGCAGCTTAGGGGGAGACACTAGCACAGATACGCAGTATTTT. Protein sequence: CASSLGGDTSTDTQYF.

In its sample, this clone was seen once. The J gene is TRBJ1-3, the V gene TRBV9, with no clear D. The CDR3 is made up of 15 amino acids. Germline lookup yields CDR1 SGDLS and CDR2 YYNGEE. The germline V and J ends were trimmed by 4 bases and 0 bases, with 11 bases remaining between them. In DNA, the CDR3 is TGTGCCAGCAGCTTAGACGGAGACTCTGGAAACACCATATATTTT. Its translation: CASSLDGDSGNTIYF.

This rearrangement joins TRBV6-6 to TRBJ2-2; TRBD2 aligns across 8 bases. The CDR3 is 14 residues long. Trimming removed 6 bases from V and 2 bases from J; junction bases left unmatched: 2. Germline CDR1 reads MNHNY; CDR2 reads SVGAGI (reference sequence). CDR3 DNA sequence: TGTGCCAGCAGGAGCGGGAGCAACACCGGGGAGCTGTTTTTT. It is translated as CASRSGSNTGELFF.

The chain employs TRBV6-6 and TRBJ1-1, with a tentative D call TRBD1 (6 bases). This CDR3 is built from 15 residues. The germline gives CDR1 MNHNY, CDR2 SVGAGI (reference sequence). V was pared by 5 bases and J by 8 bases, with 21 bases between. In nucleotides, the CDR3 is TGTGCCAGCAGTGCTAGCAGGGGTGTCGCCAGGGAAGCTTTCTTT. Translation: CASSASRGVAREAFF.